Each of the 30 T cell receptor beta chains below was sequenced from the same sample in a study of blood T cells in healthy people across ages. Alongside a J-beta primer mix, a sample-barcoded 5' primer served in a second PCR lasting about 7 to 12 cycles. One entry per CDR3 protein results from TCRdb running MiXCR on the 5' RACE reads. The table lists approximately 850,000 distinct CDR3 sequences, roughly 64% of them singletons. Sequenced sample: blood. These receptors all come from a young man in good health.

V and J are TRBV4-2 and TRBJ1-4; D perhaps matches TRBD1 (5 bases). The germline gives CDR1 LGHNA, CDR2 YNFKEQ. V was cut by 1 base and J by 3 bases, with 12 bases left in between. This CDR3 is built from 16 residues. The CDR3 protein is CASSQAPGPPNEKLFF. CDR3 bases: TGTGCCAGCAGCCAAGCCCCGGGGCCCCCTAATGAAAAACTGTTTTTT.

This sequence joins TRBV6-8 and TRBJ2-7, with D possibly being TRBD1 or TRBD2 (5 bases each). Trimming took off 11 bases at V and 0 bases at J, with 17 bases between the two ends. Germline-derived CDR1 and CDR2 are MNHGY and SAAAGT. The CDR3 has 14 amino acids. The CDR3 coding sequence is TGTGCCGGGGGATCCGTTCGCGTCTCCTACGAGCAGTACTTC. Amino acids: CAGGSVRVSYEQYF.

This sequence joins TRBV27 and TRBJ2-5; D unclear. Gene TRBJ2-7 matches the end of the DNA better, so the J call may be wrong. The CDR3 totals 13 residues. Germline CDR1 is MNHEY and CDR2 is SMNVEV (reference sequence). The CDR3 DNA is TGTGCCAGCAGTTCCCGATGGATATTCGAGCAGTACTTC. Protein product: CASSSRWIFEQYF.

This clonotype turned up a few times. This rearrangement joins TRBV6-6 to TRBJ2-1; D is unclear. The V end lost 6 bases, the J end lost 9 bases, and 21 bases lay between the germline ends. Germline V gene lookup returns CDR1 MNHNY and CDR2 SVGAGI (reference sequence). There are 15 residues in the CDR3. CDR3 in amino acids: CASSQLPLVVVEQFF. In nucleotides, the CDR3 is TGTGCCAGCAGCCAACTACCCCTAGTTGTAGTTGAGCAGTTCTTC.

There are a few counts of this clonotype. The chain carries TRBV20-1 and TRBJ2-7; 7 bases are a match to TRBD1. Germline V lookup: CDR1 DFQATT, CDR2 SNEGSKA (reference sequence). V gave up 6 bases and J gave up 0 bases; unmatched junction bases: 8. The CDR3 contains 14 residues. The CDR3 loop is CSATGQTASYEQYF. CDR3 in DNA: TGCAGTGCGACAGGGCAGACCGCCTCCTACGAGCAGTACTTC.

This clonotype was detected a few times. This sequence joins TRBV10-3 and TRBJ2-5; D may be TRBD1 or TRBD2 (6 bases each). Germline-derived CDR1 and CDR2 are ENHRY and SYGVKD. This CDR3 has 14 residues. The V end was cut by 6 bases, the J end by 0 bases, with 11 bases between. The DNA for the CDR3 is TGTGCCATCAGCCTGAGGGGGGACCAAGAGACCCAGTACTTC. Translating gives CAISLRGDQETQYF.

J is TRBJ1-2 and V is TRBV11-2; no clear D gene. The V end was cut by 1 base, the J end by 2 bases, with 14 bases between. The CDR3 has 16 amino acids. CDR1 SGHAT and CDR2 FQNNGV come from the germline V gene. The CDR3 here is CASSLVVREVNYGYTF. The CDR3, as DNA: TGTGCCAGCAGCTTAGTTGTCCGCGAAGTAAACTATGGCTACACCTTC.

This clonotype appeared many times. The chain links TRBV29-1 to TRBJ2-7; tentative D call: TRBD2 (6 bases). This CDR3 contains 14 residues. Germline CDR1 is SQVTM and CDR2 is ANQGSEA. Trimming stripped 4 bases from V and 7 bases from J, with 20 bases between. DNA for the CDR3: TGCAGCGTTGTCGCGGGACTTCTCCCGGGGGAGCAGTACTTC. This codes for CSVVAGLLPGEQYF.

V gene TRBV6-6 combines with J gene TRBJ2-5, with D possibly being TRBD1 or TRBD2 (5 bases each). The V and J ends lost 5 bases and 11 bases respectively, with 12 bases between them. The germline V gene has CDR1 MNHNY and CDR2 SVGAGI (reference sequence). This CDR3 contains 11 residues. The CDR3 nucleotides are TGTGCCAGCAGTAGAGATGAGGGGCAGTACTTC. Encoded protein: CASSRDEGQYF.

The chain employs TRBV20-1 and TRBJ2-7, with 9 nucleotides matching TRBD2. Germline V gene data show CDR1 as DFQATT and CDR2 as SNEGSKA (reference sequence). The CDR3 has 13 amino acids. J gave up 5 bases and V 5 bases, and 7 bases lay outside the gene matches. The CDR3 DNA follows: TGCAGTGCTGGGGGAGCGGGGGGACACGAGCAGTACTTC. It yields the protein CSAGGAGGHEQYF.

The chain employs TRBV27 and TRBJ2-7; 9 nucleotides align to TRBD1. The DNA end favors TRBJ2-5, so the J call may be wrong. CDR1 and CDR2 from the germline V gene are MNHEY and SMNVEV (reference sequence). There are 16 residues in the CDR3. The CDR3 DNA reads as TGTGCCAGCAGTTTAACCACAGGGGGCGCCGGGGAGACCCAGTACTTC. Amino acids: CASSLTTGGAGETQYF.

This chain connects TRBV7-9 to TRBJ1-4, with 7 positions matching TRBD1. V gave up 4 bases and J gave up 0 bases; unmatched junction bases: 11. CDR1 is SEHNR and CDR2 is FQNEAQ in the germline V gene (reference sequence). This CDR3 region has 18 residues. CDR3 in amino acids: CASSSKGQLYSTNEKLFF. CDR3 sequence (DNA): TGTGCCAGCAGCTCAAAGGGACAGCTCTATTCAACTAATGAAAAACTGTTTTTT.

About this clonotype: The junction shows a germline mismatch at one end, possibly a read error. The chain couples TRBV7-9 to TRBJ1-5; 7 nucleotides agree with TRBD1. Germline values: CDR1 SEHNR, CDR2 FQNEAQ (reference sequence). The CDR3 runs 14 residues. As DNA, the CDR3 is TGTGCCAGCAACTTAGGGGGCGGAGGCCAGCCCCAGCATTTT. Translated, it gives CASNLGGGGQPQHF.

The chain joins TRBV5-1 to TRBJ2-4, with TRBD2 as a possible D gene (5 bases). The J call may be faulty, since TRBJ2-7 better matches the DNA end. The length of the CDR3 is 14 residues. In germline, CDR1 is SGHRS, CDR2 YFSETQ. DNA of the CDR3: TGCGCCAGCAGCTTGGGGGGAGCCTACTACGAGCAGTACTTC. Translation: CASSLGGAYYEQYF.

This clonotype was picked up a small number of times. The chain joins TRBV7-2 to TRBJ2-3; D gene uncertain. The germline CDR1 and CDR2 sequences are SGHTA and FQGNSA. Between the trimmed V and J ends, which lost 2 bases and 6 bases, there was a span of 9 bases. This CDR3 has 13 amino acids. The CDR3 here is CASSLPGSDTQYF. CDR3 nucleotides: TGTGCCAGCAGCTTACCAGGATCCGATACGCAGTATTTT. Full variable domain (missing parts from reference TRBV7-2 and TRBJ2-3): GAGVSQSPSNKVTEKGKDVELRCDPISGHTALYWYRQSLGQGLEFLIYFQGNSAPDKSGLPSDRFSAERTGGSVSTLTIQRTQQEDSAVYLCASSLPGSDTQYFGPGTRLTVL.

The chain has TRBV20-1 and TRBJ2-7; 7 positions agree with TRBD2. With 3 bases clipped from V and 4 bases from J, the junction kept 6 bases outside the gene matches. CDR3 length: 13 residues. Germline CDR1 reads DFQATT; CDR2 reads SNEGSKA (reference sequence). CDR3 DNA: TGCAGTGCTAGTGACGGGAGGTATTACGAGCAGTACTTC. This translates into CSASDGRYYEQYF.

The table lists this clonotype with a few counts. CDR3 DNA: TGCAGCGTTGATGGCGGGGGGGCCACAGATACGCAGTATTTT. This sequence encodes CSVDGGGATDTQYF. This sequence joins TRBV29-1 and TRBJ2-3, with 9 bases that match TRBD2. The germline V gene encodes CDR1 SQVTM and CDR2 ANQGSEA. V dropped 3 bases and J dropped 2; count of bases not matched to a gene: 3. There are 14 residues in the CDR3.

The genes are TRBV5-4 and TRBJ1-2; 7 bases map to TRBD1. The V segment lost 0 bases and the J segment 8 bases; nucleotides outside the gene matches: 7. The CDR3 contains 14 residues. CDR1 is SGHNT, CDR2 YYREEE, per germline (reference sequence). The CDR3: CASSLGGQPRGYTF. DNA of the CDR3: TGTGCCAGCAGCTTGGGGGGACAGCCTAGGGGCTACACCTTC.

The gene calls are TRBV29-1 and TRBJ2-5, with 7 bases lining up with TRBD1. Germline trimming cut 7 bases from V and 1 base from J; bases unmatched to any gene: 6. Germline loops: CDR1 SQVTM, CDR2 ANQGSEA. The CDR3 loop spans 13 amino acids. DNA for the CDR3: TGCAGCGCTGAGACAGGGACCCAAGAGACCCAGTACTTC. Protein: CSAETGTQETQYF.

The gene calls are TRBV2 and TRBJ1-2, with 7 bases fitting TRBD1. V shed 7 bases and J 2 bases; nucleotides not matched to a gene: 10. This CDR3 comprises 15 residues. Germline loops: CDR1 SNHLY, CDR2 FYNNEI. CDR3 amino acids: CASMTGTELNYGYTF. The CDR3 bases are TGTGCCAGCATGACGGGGACAGAACTCAACTATGGCTACACCTTC.

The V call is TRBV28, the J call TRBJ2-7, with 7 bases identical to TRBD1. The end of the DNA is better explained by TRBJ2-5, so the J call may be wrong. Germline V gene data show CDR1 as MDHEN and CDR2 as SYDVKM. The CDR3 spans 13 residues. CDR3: CASLGPGGETQYF. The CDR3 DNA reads TGTGCCAGCTTGGGCCCAGGGGGAGAGACCCAGTACTTC.

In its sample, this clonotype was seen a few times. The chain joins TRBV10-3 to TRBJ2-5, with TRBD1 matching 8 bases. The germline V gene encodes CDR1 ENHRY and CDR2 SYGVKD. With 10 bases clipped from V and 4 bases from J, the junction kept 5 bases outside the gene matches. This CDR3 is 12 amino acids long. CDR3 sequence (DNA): TGTGCCACCGGACAGGGTGGAGAGACCCAGTACTTC. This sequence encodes CATGQGGETQYF.

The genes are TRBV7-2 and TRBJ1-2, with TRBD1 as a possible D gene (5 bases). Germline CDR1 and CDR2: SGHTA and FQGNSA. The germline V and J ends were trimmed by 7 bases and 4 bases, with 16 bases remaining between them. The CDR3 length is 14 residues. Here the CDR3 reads CASTQIRGVYGYTF. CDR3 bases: TGTGCCAGCACCCAAATAAGGGGTGTCTATGGCTACACCTTC.

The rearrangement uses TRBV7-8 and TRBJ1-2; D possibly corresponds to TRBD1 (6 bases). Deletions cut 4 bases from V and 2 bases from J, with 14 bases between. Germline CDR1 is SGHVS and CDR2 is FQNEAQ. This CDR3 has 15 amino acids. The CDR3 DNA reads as TGTGCCAGCAGCTGGGGGAACAGGGCGAACTATGGCTACACCTTC. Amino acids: CASSWGNRANYGYTF.

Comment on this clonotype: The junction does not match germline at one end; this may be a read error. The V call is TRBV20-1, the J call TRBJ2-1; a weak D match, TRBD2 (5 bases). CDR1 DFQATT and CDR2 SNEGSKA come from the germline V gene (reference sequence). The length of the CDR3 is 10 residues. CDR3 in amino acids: CKPGVNEQFF. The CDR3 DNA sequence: TGTAAACCCGGGGTAAATGAGCAGTTCTTC.

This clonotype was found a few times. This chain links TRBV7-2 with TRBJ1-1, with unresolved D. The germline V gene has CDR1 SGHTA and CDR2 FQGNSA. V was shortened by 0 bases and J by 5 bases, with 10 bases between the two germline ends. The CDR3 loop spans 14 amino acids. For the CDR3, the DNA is TGTGCCAGCAGCTTAGCGCTTGTCTCTACTGAAGCTTTCTTT. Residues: CASSLALVSTEAFF.

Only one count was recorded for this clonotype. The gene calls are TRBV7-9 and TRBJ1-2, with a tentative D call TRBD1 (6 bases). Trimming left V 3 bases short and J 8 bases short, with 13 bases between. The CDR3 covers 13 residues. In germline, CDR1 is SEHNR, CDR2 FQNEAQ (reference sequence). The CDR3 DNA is TGTGCCAGCAGCTTTGGGGGGGCCAACGGCTACACCTTC. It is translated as CASSFGGANGYTF.

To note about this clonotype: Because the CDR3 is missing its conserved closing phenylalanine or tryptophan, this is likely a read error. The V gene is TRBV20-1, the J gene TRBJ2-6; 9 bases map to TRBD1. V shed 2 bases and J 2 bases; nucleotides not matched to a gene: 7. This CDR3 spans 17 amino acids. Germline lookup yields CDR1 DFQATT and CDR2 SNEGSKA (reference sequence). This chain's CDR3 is CSARIGQGYPGANVLTI. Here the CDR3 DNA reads TGCAGTGCTAGAATCGGACAGGGGTACCCTGGGGCCAACGTCCTGACTATC.

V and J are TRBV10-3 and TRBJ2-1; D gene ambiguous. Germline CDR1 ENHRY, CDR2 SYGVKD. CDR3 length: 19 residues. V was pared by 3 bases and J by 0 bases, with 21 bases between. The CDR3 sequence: CAISDGIGRNPSSYNEQFF. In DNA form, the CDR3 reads TGTGCCATCAGTGACGGCATCGGTAGGAACCCCAGCTCCTACAATGAGCAGTTCTTC.

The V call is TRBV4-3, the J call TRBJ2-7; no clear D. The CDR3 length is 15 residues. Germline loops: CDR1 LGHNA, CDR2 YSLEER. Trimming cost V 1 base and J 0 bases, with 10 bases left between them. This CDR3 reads CASSQGSGTSYEQYF. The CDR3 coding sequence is TGCGCCAGCAGCCAAGGCTCGGGTACCTCCTACGAGCAGTACTTC.